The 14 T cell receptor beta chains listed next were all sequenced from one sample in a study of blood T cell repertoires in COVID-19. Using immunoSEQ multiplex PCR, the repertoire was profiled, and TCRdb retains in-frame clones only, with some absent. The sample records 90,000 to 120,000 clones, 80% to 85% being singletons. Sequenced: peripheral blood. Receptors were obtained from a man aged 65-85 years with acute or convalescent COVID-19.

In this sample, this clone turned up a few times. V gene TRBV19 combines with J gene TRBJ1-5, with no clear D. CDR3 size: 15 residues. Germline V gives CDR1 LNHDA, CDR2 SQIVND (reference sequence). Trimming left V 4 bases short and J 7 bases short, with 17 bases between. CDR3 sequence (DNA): TGTGCCAGTAGTACTCGGGGAGAGGGCGTACAGCCCCAGCATTTT. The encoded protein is CASSTRGEGVQPQHF.

The CDR3, as DNA: TGTGCCAGCAGTGGAGGTGCTCAGCCCCAGCATTTT. Protein sequence: CASSGGAQPQHF. The chain carries TRBV2 and TRBJ1-5; no reliable D call. The V gene lost 4 bases and the J gene lost 6 bases, with 7 bases spanning the gap. CDR1 and CDR2 from the germline V gene are SNHLY and FYNNEI. The CDR3 length is 12 residues. Filled out from reference TRBV2 and TRBJ1-5, the complete variable domain reads EPEVTQTPSHQVTQMGQEVILRCVPISNHLYFYWYRQILGQKVEFLVSFYNNEISEKSEIFDDQFSVERPDGSNFTLKIRSTKLEDSAMYFCASSGGAQPQHFGDGTRLSIL.

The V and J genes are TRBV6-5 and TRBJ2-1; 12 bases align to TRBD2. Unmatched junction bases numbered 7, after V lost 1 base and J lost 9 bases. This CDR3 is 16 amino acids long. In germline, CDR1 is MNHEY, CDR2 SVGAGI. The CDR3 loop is CASSYFASGGAGEQFF. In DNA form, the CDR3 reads TGTGCCAGCAGTTACTTCGCTAGCGGGGGGGCCGGTGAGCAGTTCTTC.

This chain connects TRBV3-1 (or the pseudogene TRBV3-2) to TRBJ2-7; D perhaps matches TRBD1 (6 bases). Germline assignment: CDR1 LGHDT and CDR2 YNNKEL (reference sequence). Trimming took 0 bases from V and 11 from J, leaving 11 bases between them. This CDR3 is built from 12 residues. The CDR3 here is CASSQEGAGKYF. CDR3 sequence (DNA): TGTGCCAGCAGCCAAGAGGGGGCTGGGAAGTACTTC.

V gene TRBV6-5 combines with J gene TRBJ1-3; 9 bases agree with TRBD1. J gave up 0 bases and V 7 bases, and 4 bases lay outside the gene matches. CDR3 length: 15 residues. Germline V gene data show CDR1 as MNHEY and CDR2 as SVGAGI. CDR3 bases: TGTGCCAGCACCCGACAGGGGGACTCTGGAAACACCATATATTTT. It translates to CASTRQGDSGNTIYF.

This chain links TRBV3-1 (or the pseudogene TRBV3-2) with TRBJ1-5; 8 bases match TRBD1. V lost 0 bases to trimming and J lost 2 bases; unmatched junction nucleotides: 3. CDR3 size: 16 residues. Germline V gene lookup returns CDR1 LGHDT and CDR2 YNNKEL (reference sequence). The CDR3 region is CASSQDRQGCNQPQHF. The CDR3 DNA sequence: TGTGCCAGCAGCCAAGATAGACAGGGGTGCAATCAGCCCCAGCATTTT.

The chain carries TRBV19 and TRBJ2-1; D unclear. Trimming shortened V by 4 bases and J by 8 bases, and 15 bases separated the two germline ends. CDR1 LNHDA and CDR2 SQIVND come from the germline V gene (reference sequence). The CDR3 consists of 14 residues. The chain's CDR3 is CASSSRSGQDEQFF. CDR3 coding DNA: TGTGCCAGTAGTAGCCGGTCCGGTCAGGATGAGCAGTTCTTC.

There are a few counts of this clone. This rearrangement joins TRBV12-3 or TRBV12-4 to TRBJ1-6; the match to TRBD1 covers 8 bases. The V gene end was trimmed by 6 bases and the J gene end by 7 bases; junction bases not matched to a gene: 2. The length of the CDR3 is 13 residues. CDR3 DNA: TGTGCCAGCAGGGACAGGGCAAATTCACCCCTCCACTTT. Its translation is CASRDRANSPLHF.

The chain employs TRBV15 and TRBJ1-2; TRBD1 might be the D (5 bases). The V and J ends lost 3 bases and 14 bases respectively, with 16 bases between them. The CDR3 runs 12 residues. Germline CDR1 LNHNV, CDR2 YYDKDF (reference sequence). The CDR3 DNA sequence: TGTGCCACCAGCAGCCGCCTGCAGGGCAGGACCTTC. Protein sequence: CATSSRLQGRTF.

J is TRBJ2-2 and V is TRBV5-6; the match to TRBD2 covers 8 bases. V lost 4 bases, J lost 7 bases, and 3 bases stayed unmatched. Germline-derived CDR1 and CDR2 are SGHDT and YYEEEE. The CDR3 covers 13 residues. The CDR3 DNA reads TGTGCCAGCAGCGGGACTAGAATCGGGGAGCTGTTTTTT. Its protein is CASSGTRIGELFF.

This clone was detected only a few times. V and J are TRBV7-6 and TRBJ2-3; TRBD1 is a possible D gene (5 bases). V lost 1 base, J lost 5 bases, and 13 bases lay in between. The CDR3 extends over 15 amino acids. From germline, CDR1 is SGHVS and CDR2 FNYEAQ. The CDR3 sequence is CASSLVGHLQDTQYF. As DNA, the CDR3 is TGTGCCAGCAGCTTAGTAGGACACCTACAAGATACGCAGTATTTT. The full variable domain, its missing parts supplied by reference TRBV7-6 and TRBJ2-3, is GAGVSQSPRYKVTKRGQDVALRCDPISGHVSLYWYRQALGQGPEFLTYFNYEAQQDKSGLPNDRFSAERPEGSISTLTIQRTEQRDSAMYRCASSLVGHLQDTQYFGPGTRLTVL.

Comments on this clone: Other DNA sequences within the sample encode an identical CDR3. This chain's CDR3 is CASSLGGTGTYEQYF. The DNA for the CDR3 is TGCGCCAGCAGCTTGGGTGGGACTGGAACCTACGAGCAGTACTTC. V is TRBV5-1 and J is TRBJ2-7, with a possible D match to TRBD2 (6 bases). Between the trimmed V and J ends, which lost 0 bases and 2 bases, there was a span of 12 bases. CDR3 length equals 15 residues. The V gene's germline CDR1 is SGHRS and CDR2 YFSETQ.

The CDR3 region is CASSLDVRLNEQYF. DNA of the CDR3: TGTGCCAGTAGCCTCGATGTGCGACTAAACGAGCAGTACTTC. V gene TRBV19 combines with J gene TRBJ2-7; a possible D gene is TRBD2 (5 bases). V was pared by 6 bases and J by 5 bases, with 17 bases between. This CDR3 is built from 14 residues. Per the germline V gene, CDR1 is LNHDA and CDR2 is SQIVND (reference sequence).

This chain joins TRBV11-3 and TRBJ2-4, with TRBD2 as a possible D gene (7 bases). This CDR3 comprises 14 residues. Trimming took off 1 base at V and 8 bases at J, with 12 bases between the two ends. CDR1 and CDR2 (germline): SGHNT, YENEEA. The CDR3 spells CASSLGGRGHIQYF. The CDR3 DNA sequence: TGTGCCAGCAGCTTAGGGGGGCGGGGGCACATTCAGTACTTC.